A selection of T cell receptor beta chains follows, all from one sample in a study of shared clonotypes between healthy human individuals. The repertoire was sequenced with immunoSEQ multiplex PCR; TCRdb's copy has only in-frame clones and lacks some. The table records a few million clones, 85% to 95% of them present only once. The specimen was naive CD8+ T cells from PBMCs. Receptors were obtained from a man between 18 and 35 years old in good health. Some clones in this sample may be carry-over from other donors' samples. The CDR3 runs from the conserved cysteine through the conserved F or W. D genes are given only for firm matches. Where a row states a size, it is once, few, many or the class of an expanded clone; other rows omit it.

clone size,V gene,J gene,D gene,CDR3 DNA,CDR3 protein
-,TRBV7-9,TRBJ2-1,TRBD2,TGTGCCAGCAGCTCCCGGGCGGGACTAGTCTCGTCCAATGAGCAGTTCTTC,CASSSRAGLVSSNEQFF
-,TRBV27,TRBJ2-2,-,TGTGCCAGCAGTTTAGCCGAATCGAACACCGGGGAGCTGTTTTTT,CASSLAESNTGELFF
-,TRBV28,TRBJ2-2,TRBD1,TGTGCCAGCAGTTTCAGGGGGCCCGGGGAGCTGTTTTTT,CASSFRGPGELFF
-,TRBV5-1,TRBJ1-2,TRBD1,TGCGCCAGCAGCTTGACCCCACTGGACAGGGTTGCCATCTATGGCTACACCTTC,CASSLTPLDRVAIYGYTF
-,TRBV7-2,TRBJ1-2,-,TGTGCCAGCAGCACGCCGGGAGTCCCGAGGGGCACCTTC,CASSTPGVPRGTF
-,TRBV5-6,TRBJ1-2,-,TGTGCCAGCAGCTTGGGGGCGGGGATCGGCTACACCTTC,CASSLGAGIGYTF
-,TRBV5-1,TRBJ2-7,-,TGCGCCAGCACAGGATTCCCCTACGAGCAGTACTTC,CASTGFPYEQYF
-,TRBV2,TRBJ2-1,TRBD1,TGTGCCAGCAGGGAACAGGGGGCGCGAGGGCAGTTCTTC,CASREQGARGQFF
-,TRBV5-4,TRBJ1-2,-,TGTGCCAGCCGCCACCCCTCCCAGACAGACGGCTATGGCTACACCTTC,CASRHPSQTDGYGYTF
-,TRBV11-2,TRBJ2-1,-,TGTGCCAGCAGCCCATCTAGCAGGAGGTTCTTC,CASSPSSRRFF
-,TRBV10-3,TRBJ2-7,TRBD2,TGTGCCATCAGGGATCCGGGACTAGGGGACGACGAGCAGTACTTC,CAIRDPGLGDDEQYF
-,TRBV7-9,TRBJ2-5,-,TGTGCCAGCATCCTCACGGGGGTCCCCTGGGGGGAGACCCAGTACTTC,CASILTGVPWGETQYF
-,TRBV5-6,TRBJ1-1,-,TGTGCCAGCAGCTTCTGGGGCGGAATACCTGAAGCTTTCTTT,CASSFWGGIPEAFF
-,TRBV7-9,TRBJ1-5,-,TGTGCCAGCAGCCCGCTGGGACCCAGTCAGCCCCAGCATTTT,CASSPLGPSQPQHF
-,TRBV7-9,TRBJ2-7,TRBD2,TGTGCCAGCAGCCAATCCGCCCGGGAGGGTCACGAGCAGTACTTC,CASSQSAREGHEQYF
-,TRBV6-5,TRBJ2-3,TRBD2,TGTGCCAGCAGTATGGGGGCGGGAGGTACAGATACGCAGTATTTT,CASSMGAGGTDTQYF
-,TRBV27,TRBJ2-7,TRBD2,TGTGCCAGCAGTTTAATAAGCGGGAGTATGTACGAGCAGTACTTC,CASSLISGSMYEQYF
-,TRBV6-1,TRBJ2-7,-,TGTGCCAGCAGTAAGCAACAGGTGGCCTTGCACGAGCAGTACTTC,CASSKQQVALHEQYF
few,TRBV2,TRBJ1-1,-,TGTGCCAGCAGTGGTTGGTTTGAAGCTTTCTTT,CASSGWFEAFF
-,TRBV29-1,TRBJ2-7,TRBD1,TGCAGCGTGGGGACAGGGTCCTACGAGCAGTACTTC,CSVGTGSYEQYF
-,TRBV29-1,TRBJ2-7,TRBD1,TGCAGCGTTATGACAGGGGGACCCTACGAGCAGTACTTC,CSVMTGGPYEQYF
-,TRBV18,TRBJ2-3,-,TGTGCCAGCTCACCGGTTTTGGGTACAGATACGCAGTATTTT,CASSPVLGTDTQYF
once,TRBV11-2,TRBJ2-7,TRBD2,TGTGCCAGCAGCACCGGGAGGACCTACGAGCAGTACTTC,CASSTGRTYEQYF
-,TRBV7-9,TRBJ2-1,-,TGTGCCAGCGAACGGTCGGGGAGCTCCTACAATGAGCAGTTCTTC,CASERSGSSYNEQFF
-,TRBV19,TRBJ2-7,-,TGTGCCAGTAGTATCGGGTCGAGCTCCTACGAGCAGTACTTC,CASSIGSSSYEQYF
-,TRBV27,TRBJ2-7,-,TGTGCCAGCAGTTTGGGGAGTACCTACGAGCAGTACTTC,CASSLGSTYEQYF
-,TRBV9,TRBJ2-1,TRBD2,TGTGCCAGCAGCGTAGGGGCTAGCGGGCACAATGAGCAGTTCTTC,CASSVGASGHNEQFF
-,TRBV28,TRBJ2-2,TRBD2,TGTGCCAGCGTAGGACTAGCGGGCGCAGCCGGGGAGCTGTTTTTT,CASVGLAGAAGELFF
-,TRBV6-6,TRBJ2-2,-,TGTGCCAGCAGTTACGGGGAAAACACCGGGGAGCTGTTTTTT,CASSYGENTGELFF
-,TRBV7-9,TRBJ2-5,TRBD1,TGTGCCAGCAGCCTTCGGGACAGGGGTGTCCAAGAGACCCAGTACTTC,CASSLRDRGVQETQYF
once,TRBV13,TRBJ2-2,-,TGTGCCAGCAGCTTAGCGCAGGGAGGCACCGGGGAGCTGTTTTTT,CASSLAQGGTGELFF
-,TRBV25-1,TRBJ1-5,TRBD1,TGTGCCAGCAGTGACGGACAGGGGCCGTCGGGGCCCCAGCATTTT,CASSDGQGPSGPQHF
-,TRBV14,TRBJ1-5,-,TGTGCCAGCAGCCAGGGGAGCAATCAGCCCCAGCATTTT,CASSQGSNQPQHF
-,TRBV5-1,TRBJ2-1,-,TGCGCCAGCAGCTTGGCCCGAGCGGATGAGCAGTTCTTC,CASSLARADEQFF
once,TRBV19,TRBJ2-7,-,TGTGCCAGTAGTATTGGCGCCTCTCCCTCCTACGAGCAGTACTTC,CASSIGASPSYEQYF
-,TRBV10-1,TRBJ2-7,-,TGCGCCAGCAGTGGTCGCGGGGACTACGAGCAGTACTTC,CASSGRGDYEQYF
-,TRBV18,TRBJ2-1,-,TGTGCCAGCTCACCGACGTACGGCAATGAGCAGTTCTTC,CASSPTYGNEQFF
-,TRBV4-3,TRBJ2-1,-,TGCGCCAGCAGCCCCCAGGGACCCGGGGGAGAGTACAATGAGCAGTTCTTC,CASSPQGPGGEYNEQFF
-,TRBV5-1,TRBJ1-4,-,TGCGCCAGCAGCTGGGGGGAAGCTGCAACTAATGAAAAACTGTTTTTT,CASSWGEAATNEKLFF
-,TRBV6-1,TRBJ2-7,TRBD2,TGTGCCAGCAGTGACCCGACTAGCGTTGGCTACGAGCAGTACTTC,CASSDPTSVGYEQYF
-,TRBV4-3,TRBJ1-3,-,TGCGCCAGCAGCCAAGGGGTTTCTGGAAACACCATATATTTT,CASSQGVSGNTIYF
-,TRBV5-1,TRBJ2-5,TRBD2,TGCGCCAGCAGCTTGGGCCTAGCGGGAGGGGGACCTCAAGAGACCCAGTACTTC,CASSLGLAGGGPQETQYF
once,TRBV6-1,TRBJ1-2,-,TGTGCCAGCAGCGACGGGAGTAACTATGGCTACACCTTC,CASSDGSNYGYTF
once,TRBV15,TRBJ1-6,-,TGTGCCACCAGTCTGGAAGGGGCAGGCGGGTCACCCCTCCACTTT,CATSLEGAGGSPLHF
-,TRBV27,TRBJ1-1,-,TGTGCCAGCAGTTCCCCGGGTCAAGAAGCTTTCTTT,CASSSPGQEAFF
-,TRBV6-5,TRBJ2-3,-,TGTGCCAGCAGAACCCGGGGGAGCACAGATACGCAGTATTTT,CASRTRGSTDTQYF
-,TRBV9,TRBJ2-2,-,TGTGCCAGCAGCGTCGGGGGAGCTGGAACCGGGGAGCTGTTTTTT,CASSVGGAGTGELFF
-,TRBV7-2,TRBJ1-1,-,TGTGCCAGCAGCTTGCTTTATATAAGCGTGAACACTGAAGCTTTCTTT,CASSLLYISVNTEAFF
-,TRBV4-1,TRBJ2-7,-,TGCGCCAGCAGCCATAGTACAGGGAGCACGCACTTC,CASSHSTGSTHF
-,TRBV2,TRBJ2-1,TRBD2,TGTGCCAGCAGTGATGGGCTAGCGGGAGCTTGGCAGTTCTTC,CASSDGLAGAWQFF
-,TRBV7-2,TRBJ2-7,-,TGTGCCAGCAGCCTCCGACAGGGAGGCTCCTACGAGCAGTACTTC,CASSLRQGGSYEQYF
-,TRBV27,TRBJ1-1,-,TGTGCCAGCTTGAGGGGCACTGAAGCTTTCTTT,CASLRGTEAFF
few,TRBV2,TRBJ1-5,TRBD1,TGTGCCAGCAGTGTCGGACAGGGAGGGAGCAATCAGCCCCAGCATTTT,CASSVGQGGSNQPQHF
-,TRBV7-8,TRBJ2-1,-,TGTGCCAGCAGCTTAGCGTTGGCGGGGTCGAGCTCCTACAATGAGCAGTTCTTC,CASSLALAGSSSYNEQFF
-,TRBV7-8,TRBJ1-1,-,TGTGCCAGCAGCCGGGGAGGGGAAACTGAAGCTTTCTTT,CASSRGGETEAFF
-,TRBV19,TRBJ1-1,-,TGTGCCAGTAGTCCACAGATGAACACTGAAGCTTTCTTT,CASSPQMNTEAFF
-,TRBV4-2,TRBJ2-7,TRBD2,TGTGCCAGCAGCCAAGTGGGGACTAGCGCGCAACTAGAGCAGTACTTC,CASSQVGTSAQLEQYF
-,TRBV29-1,TRBJ2-7,TRBD1,TGCAGCGTCTCGGACAGGGGGAGTGAGCAGTACTTC,CSVSDRGSEQYF
-,TRBV19,TRBJ2-3,TRBD2,TGTGCCAGTCCTCTCCTACTAGCGGGACTCACAGATACGCAGTATTTT,CASPLLLAGLTDTQYF